This T cell receptor (beta chain) is drawn from a study of molecular identifiers for immune sequencing clone quantification. General study results and limits: Sizes of highly expanded clones could be underestimated through identical TCRs sharing a barcode. Over 97% of CMV-specific effector molecules, but under 1% of naive ones, were in clones above 20 copies.

Sorted inputs of about 20,000 to 1,000,000 cells, with 10%, 30% or 50% RNA, yielded naive CD8 libraries. The CDR3 is 18 residues long. Germline V gives CDR1 LGHNA, CDR2 YSLEER. V lost 0 bases, J lost 5 bases, and 23 bases lay in between. As regards this clonotype: Its antigen is still unknown.

With listed TCR primers and previously described methods, bulk TCR libraries were prepared. MiXCR was run by TCRdb on the PCR reads, yielding one entry per CDR3 protein. Found here are some 100,000 distinct CDR3 sequences, roughly 38% of them singletons; the top ten hold about 4.2%. Sequencing used naive CD8+ T cells from blood, with Jurkat cell RNA spiked in. Noted subset: FACS-sorted CD8+CD4-CCR7+CD45RA+ naive T cells. The V call is TRBV4-3, the J call TRBJ2-7; D is undetermined. This receptor was taken from a human donor in good health. Some libraries in this study had Jurkat cell RNA spiked in. CDR3 protein: CASSQENPTKGPAHEQYF. The CDR3 nucleotides read TGCGCCAGCAGCCAAGAGAACCCGACAAAAGGACCGGCCCACGAGCAGTACTTC.